The clone carrying this T cell receptor (beta chain) was observed a few times. Its antigen is not known. Library construction for TCR beta used iRepertoire HTBI primers and Arm-PCR of CDR3 regions. TCRdb re-analysed the multiplex PCR reads in MiXCR, keeping a single row per CDR3 protein. The sample lists more than 400,000 distinct CDR3 sequences, roughly 15% seen once, with more than 10% in the top ten. The data originate from a study of regulatory T cells in long-lasting Graves disease. Across the whole study: The study enrolled newly diagnosed Graves' patients on antithyroid drugs under 3 months. Study conclusions and caveats: Persistent disease favored TRBV28, TRBJ1-2 and TRBJ2-5. Among persistent patients, a larger number of public clonotypes were shared (around 2,700) than among newly diagnosed patients (about 1,000).

Germline CDR1 MNHEY, CDR2 SMNVEV (reference sequence). V lost 3 bases and J lost 2; bases outside the gene matches: 4. CDR3 length equals 16 residues. The time point: newly diagnosed GD, antithyroid drugs for less than 3 months. From PBMCs, RNA was extracted and then used to make the TCR library. This sample also appeared in a second study, on T cells in Graves' hyperthyroidism and ophthalmopathy. This second report adds: Patients showing uncontrolled infection, other autoimmune disease, pregnancy or lactation were ineligible.

The sample was peripheral blood mononuclear cells (PBMCs), taken at new diagnosis, from a patient treated with antithyroid drugs. The TCR was taken from a man in his forties with Graves disease. V gene TRBV27 combines with J gene TRBJ2-2; TRBD2 agrees at 9 bases. The CDR3 nucleotides read TGTGCCAGCAGTTTTCGCCTAGCGGGAAACACCGGGGAGCTGTTTTTT. This gives the protein CASSFRLAGNTGELFF.